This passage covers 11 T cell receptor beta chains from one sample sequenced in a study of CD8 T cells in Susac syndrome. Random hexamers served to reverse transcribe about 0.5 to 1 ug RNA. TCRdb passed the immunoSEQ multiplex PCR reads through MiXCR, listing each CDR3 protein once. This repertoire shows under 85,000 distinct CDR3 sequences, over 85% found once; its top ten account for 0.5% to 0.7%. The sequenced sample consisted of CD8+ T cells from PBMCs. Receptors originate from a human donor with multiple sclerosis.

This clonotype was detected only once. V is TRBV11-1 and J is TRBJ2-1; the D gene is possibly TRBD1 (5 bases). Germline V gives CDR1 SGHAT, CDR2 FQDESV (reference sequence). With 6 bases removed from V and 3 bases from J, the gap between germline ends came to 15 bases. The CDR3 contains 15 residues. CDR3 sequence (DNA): TGTGCCAGCAGGTCCACAGGAGCCTTCTACAATGAGCAGTTCTTC. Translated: CASRSTGAFYNEQFF.

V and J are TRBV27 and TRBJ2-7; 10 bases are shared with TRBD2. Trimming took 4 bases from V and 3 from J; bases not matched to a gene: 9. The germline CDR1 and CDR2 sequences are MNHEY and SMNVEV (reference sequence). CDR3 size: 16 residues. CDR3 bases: TGTGCCAGCAGTTCGCCCATGGGACTAGCGTTCTACGAGCAGTACTTC. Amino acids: CASSSPMGLAFYEQYF.

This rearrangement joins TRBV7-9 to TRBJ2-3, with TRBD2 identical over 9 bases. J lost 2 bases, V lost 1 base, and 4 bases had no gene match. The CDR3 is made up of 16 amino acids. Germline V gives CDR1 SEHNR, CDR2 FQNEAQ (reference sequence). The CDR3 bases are TGTGCCAGCAGCTTAGGCGGGGGGGCCAACACAGATACGCAGTATTTT. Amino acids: CASSLGGGANTDTQYF.

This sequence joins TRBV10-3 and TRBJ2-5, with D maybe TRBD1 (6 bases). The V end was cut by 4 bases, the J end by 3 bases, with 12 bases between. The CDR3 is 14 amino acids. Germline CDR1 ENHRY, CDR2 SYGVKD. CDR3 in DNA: TGTGCCATCAGTGTGGGGACACCGAAAGAGACCCAGTACTTC. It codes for CAISVGTPKETQYF.

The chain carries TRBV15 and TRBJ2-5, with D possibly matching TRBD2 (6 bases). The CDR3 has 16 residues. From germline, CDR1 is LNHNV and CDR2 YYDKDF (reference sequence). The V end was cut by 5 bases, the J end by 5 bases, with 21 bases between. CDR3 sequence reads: CATSPEGPGVWETQYF. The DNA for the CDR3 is TGTGCCACCAGCCCGGAGGGTCCGGGGGTTTGGGAGACCCAGTACTTC.

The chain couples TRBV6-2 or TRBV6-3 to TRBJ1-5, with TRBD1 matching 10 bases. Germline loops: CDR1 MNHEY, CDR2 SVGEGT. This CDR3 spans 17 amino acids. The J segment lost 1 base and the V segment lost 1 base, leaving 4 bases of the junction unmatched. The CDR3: CASSYYRDRGSNQPQHF. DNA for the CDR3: TGTGCCAGCAGTTACTACCGGGACAGGGGAAGCAATCAGCCCCAGCATTTT.

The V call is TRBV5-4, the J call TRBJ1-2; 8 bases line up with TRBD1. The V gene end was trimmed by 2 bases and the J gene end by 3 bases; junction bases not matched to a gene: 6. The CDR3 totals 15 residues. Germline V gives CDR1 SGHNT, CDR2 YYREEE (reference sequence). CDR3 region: CASSLDRGVDYGYTF. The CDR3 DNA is TGTGCCAGCAGCTTAGACAGGGGAGTCGACTATGGCTACACCTTC.

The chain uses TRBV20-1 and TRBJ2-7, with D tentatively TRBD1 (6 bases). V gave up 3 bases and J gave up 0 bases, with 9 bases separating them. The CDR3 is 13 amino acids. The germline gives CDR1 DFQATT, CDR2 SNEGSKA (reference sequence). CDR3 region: CSASGTPSYEQYF. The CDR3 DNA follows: TGCAGTGCTAGCGGGACACCCTCCTACGAGCAGTACTTC.

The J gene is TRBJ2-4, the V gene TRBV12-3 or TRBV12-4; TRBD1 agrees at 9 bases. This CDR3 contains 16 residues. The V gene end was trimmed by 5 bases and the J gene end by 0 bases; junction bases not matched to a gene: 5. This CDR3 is CASSEGTGLAKNIQYF. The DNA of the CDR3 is TGTGCCAGCAGTGAGGGGACAGGGCTAGCCAAAAACATTCAGTACTTC.

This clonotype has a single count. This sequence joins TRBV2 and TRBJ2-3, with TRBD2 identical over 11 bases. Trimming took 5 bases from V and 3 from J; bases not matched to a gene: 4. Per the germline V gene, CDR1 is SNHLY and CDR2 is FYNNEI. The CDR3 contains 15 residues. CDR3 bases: TGTGCCAGCAGTCCCTGGACTAGCGGGACAGATACGCAGTATTTT. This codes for CASSPWTSGTDTQYF.

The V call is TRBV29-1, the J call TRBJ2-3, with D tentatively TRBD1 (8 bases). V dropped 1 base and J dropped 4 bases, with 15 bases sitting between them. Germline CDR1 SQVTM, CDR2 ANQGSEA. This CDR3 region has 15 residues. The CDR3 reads CSVEGNRGGADTQYF. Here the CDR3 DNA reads TGCAGCGTTGAAGGCAACAGGGGGGGCGCAGATACGCAGTATTTT.